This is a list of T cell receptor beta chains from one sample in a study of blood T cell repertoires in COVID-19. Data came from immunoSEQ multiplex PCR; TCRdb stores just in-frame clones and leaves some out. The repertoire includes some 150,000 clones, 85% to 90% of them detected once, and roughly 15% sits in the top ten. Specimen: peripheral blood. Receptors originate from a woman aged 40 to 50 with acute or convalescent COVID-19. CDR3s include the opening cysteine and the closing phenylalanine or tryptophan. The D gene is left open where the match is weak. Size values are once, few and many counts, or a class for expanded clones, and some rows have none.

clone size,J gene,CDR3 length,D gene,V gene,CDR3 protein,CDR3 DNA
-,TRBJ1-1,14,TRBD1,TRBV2,CASSEVQGWTEAFF,TGTGCCAGCAGTGAGGTACAGGGGTGGACTGAAGCTTTCTTT
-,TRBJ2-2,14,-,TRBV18,CASSPIQSTGELFF,TGTGCCAGCTCACCAATACAGAGTACCGGGGAGCTGTTTTTT
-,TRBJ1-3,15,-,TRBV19,CASSPYTGPGNTIYF,TGTGCCAGTAGTCCTTATACAGGGCCCGGAAACACCATATATTTT
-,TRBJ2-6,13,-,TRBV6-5,CASRRAGANVLTF,TGTGCCAGCAGGCGGGCTGGGGCCAACGTCCTGACTTTC
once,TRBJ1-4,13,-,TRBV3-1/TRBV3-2,CASSQGPNEKLFF,TGTGCCAGCAGCCAAGGTCCGAATGAAAAACTGTTTTTT
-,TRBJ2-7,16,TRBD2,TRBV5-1,CASSLGSGTSGYEQYF,TGCGCCAGCAGCTTGGGTTCCGGGACTAGCGGATACGAGCAGTACTTC
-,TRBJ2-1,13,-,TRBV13,CASSLVFYNEQFF,TGTGCCAGCAGCTTAGTATTTTACAATGAGCAGTTCTTC
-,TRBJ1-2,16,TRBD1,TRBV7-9,CASSLRGRQSNYGYTF,TGTGCCAGCAGCTTAAGGGGGCGACAGTCTAACTATGGCTACACCTTC
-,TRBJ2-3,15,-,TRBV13,CASSLTAGRTDTQYF,TGTGCCAGCAGCTTAACGGCGGGGCGCACAGATACGCAGTATTTT
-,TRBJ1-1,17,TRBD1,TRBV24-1,CATSDLHRGQGSTEAFF,TGTGCCACCAGTGATTTGCACCGGGGACAGGGGAGTACTGAAGCTTTCTTT
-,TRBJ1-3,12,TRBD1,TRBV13,CASRQGDNTIYF,TGTGCCAGCCGACAGGGGGATAACACCATATATTTT
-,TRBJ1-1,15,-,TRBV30,CAWSPGTGFITEAFF,TGTGCCTGGAGCCCCGGAACAGGGTTCATCACTGAAGCTTTCTTT
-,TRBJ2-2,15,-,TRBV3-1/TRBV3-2,CASSQVARNTGELFF,TGTGCCAGCAGCCAAGTGGCCCGGAACACCGGGGAGCTGTTTTTT
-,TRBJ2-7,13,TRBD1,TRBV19,CASSRDSNYEQYF,TGTGCCAGTAGCCGGGACAGTAACTACGAGCAGTACTTC
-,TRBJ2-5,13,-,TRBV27,CASSLEGVETQYF,TGTGCCAGCAGTTTAGAAGGAGTGGAGACCCAGTACTTC
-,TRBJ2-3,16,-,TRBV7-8,CASRAMRGWDTDTQYF,TGTGCCAGCAGAGCTATGCGGGGTTGGGACACAGATACGCAGTATTTT
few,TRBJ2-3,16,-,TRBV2,CASSEFGTQSTDTQYF,TGTGCCAGCAGTGAATTCGGGACACAGAGCACAGATACGCAGTATTTT
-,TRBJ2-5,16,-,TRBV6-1,CASSVEAAGAWETQYF,TGTGCCAGCAGTGTTGAAGCGGCGGGGGCGTGGGAGACCCAGTACTTC
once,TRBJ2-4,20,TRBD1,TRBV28,CASSPTTLRTGREAKNIQYF,TGTGCCAGCAGTCCAACGACCCTTAGGACAGGGCGGGAAGCCAAAAACATTCAGTACTTC
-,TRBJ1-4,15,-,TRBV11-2,CASSLVAGGGEKLFF,TGTGCCAGCAGCTTAGTCGCGGGGGGAGGTGAAAAACTGTTTTTT
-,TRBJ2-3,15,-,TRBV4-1,CASSHLGVSTDTQYF,TGCGCCAGCAGCCACCTCGGGGTGAGCACAGATACGCAGTATTTT
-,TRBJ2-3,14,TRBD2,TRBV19,CASSMGGGEDTQYF,TGTGCCAGTAGTATGGGCGGGGGAGAAGATACGCAGTATTTT
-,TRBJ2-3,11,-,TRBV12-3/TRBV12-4,CASAPGDTQYF,TGTGCCAGCGCGCCAGGGGATACGCAGTATTTT
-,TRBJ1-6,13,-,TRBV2,CASSVQNYSPLHF,TGTGCCAGCAGTGTACAGAATTATTCACCCCTCCACTTT
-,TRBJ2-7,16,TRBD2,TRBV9,CASSPGTSGGFYEQYF,TGTGCCAGCAGCCCAGGGACTAGCGGGGGATTCTACGAGCAGTACTTC
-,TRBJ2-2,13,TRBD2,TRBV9,CASSAGLGGELFF,TGTGCCAGCAGCGCGGGACTAGGCGGGGAGCTGTTTTTT
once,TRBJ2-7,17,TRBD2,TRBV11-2,CASSFVGLAGGTYEQYF,TGTGCCAGCAGCTTTGTCGGCCTAGCGGGGGGTACCTACGAGCAGTACTTC
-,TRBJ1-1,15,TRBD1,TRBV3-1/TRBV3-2,CASSSYRDRGTEAFF,TGTGCCAGCAGCTCCTACAGGGACAGGGGCACTGAAGCTTTCTTT
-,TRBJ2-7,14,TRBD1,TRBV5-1,CASSAGTGGFEQYF,TGCGCCAGCAGCGCGGGGACAGGGGGCTTCGAGCAGTACTTC
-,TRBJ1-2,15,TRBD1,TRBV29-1,CSVDTDDREGYGYTF,TGCAGCGTGGATACCGACGACAGGGAAGGATATGGCTACACCTTC
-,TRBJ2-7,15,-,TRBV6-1,CASSEEHAVSYEQYF,TGTGCCAGCAGTGAAGAACACGCCGTCTCCTACGAGCAGTACTTC
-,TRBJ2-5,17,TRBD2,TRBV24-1,CATSDPGGRGAVETQYF,TGTGCCACCAGTGATCCCGGGGGGAGGGGTGCGGTGGAGACCCAGTACTTC
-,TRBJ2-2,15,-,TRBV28,CASSSGVITSGELFF,TGTGCCAGCAGTTCCGGGGTCATAACTTCCGGGGAGCTGTTTTTT
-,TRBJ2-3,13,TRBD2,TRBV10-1,CASSESFAGAQYF,TGCGCCAGCAGTGAGTCGTTTGCGGGGGCGCAGTATTTT
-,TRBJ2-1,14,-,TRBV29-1,CSVETKGQYNEQFF,TGCAGCGTTGAAACAAAGGGGCAATACAATGAGCAGTTCTTC
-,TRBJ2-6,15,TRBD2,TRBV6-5,CASRGVLSGANVLTF,TGTGCCAGCCGGGGGGTACTCTCTGGGGCCAACGTCCTGACTTTC
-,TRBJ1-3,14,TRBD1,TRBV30,CAWRLDRAGNTIYF,TGTGCCTGGAGGCTAGACAGGGCCGGAAACACCATATATTTT
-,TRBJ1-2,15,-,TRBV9,CASSHPNFRGGGYTF,TGTGCCAGCAGCCATCCGAATTTCAGGGGAGGGGGCTACACCTTC
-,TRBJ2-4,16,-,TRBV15,CATSRDIQGAKNIQYF,TGTGCCACCAGCAGAGATATACAGGGAGCCAAAAACATTCAGTACTTC
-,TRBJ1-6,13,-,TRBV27,CASSETSLPPLHF,TGTGCCAGCAGCGAGACTAGTCTCCCACCCCTCCACTTT
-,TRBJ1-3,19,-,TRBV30,CAWSVQAGRASYSGNTIYF,TGTGCCTGGAGTGTACAGGCGGGACGGGCCTCTTACTCTGGAAACACCATATATTTT
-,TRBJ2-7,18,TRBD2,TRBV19,CASSAPAPGLAGVYEQYF,TGTGCCAGTAGTGCCCCCGCTCCGGGACTAGCGGGGGTCTACGAGCAGTACTTC
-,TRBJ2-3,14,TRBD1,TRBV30,CAWGRTGGTDTQYF,TGTGCCTGGGGTAGGACAGGGGGGACAGATACGCAGTATTTT
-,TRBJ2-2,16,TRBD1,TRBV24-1,CATSDSTGGNTGELFF,TGTGCCACCAGTGATTCGACAGGGGGGAACACCGGGGAGCTGTTTTTT
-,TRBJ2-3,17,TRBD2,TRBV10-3,CAIRQRGSDKLWDTQYF,TGTGCCATCAGGCAGCGGGGTTCGGATAAATTGTGGGATACGCAGTATTTT
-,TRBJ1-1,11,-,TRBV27,CASTTYTEAFF,TGTGCCAGTACGACTTACACTGAAGCTTTCTTT
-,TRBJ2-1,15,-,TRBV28,CASSLGGSSYNEQFF,TGTGCCAGCAGTTTAGGGGGGAGTTCCTACAATGAGCAGTTCTTC
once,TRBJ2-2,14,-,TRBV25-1,CASTVTSSAGELFF,TGTGCCAGCACCGTAACTAGCTCGGCCGGGGAGCTGTTTTTT
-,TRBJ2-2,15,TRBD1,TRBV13,CASSVGTGNTGELFF,TGTGCCAGCAGCGTCGGGACAGGGAACACCGGGGAGCTGTTTTTT
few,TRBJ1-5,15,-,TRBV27,CASSLVGVGNQPQHF,TGTGCCAGCAGTTTAGTAGGGGTTGGCAATCAGCCCCAGCATTTT
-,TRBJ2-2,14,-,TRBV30,CAWSRGTNTGELFF,TGTGCCTGGAGTAGGGGTACTAACACCGGGGAGCTGTTTTTT
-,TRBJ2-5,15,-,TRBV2,CASRSPRQFQETQYF,TGTGCCAGCCGTTCGCCTCGACAGTTCCAAGAGACCCAGTACTTC
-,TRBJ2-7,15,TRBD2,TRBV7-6,CASSLSAGDSYEQYF,TGTGCCAGCAGCTTATCCGCGGGAGACTCCTACGAGCAGTACTTC